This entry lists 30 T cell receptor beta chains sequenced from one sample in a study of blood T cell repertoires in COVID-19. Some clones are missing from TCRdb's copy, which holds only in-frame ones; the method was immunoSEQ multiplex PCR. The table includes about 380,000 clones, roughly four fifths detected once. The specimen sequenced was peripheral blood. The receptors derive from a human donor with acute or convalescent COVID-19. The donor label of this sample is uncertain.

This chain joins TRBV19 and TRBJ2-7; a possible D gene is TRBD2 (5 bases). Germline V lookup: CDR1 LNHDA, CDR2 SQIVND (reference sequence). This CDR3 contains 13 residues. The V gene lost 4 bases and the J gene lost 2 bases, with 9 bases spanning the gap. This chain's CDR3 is CASSTGLTYEQYF. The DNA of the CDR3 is TGTGCCAGTAGTACCGGACTCACCTACGAGCAGTACTTC.

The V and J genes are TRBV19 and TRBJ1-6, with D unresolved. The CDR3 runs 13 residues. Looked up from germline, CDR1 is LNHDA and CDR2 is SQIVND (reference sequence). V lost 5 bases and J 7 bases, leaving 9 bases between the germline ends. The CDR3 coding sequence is TGTGCCAGTAGTCAGCGGCAGAATTCACCCCTCCACTTT. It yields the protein CASSQRQNSPLHF.

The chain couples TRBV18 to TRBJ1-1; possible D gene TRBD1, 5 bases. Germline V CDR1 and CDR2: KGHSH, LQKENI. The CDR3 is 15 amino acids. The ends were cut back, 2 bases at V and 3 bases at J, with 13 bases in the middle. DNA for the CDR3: TGTGCCAGCTCACCAAGTCTCAGGGATCACACTGAAGCTTTCTTT. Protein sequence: CASSPSLRDHTEAFF.

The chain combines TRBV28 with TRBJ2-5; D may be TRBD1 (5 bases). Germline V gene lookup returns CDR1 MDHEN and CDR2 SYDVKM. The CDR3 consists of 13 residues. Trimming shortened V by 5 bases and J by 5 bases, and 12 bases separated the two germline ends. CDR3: CASSQGLPETQYF. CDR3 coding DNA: TGTGCCAGCAGTCAGGGTCTCCCGGAGACCCAGTACTTC.

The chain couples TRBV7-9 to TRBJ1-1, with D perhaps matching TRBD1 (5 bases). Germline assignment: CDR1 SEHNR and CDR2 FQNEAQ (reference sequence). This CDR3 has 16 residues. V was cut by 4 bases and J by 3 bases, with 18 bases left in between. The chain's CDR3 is CASSSSPGGGHTEAFF. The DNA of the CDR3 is TGTGCCAGCAGCTCCAGCCCCGGGGGAGGGCACACTGAAGCTTTCTTT.

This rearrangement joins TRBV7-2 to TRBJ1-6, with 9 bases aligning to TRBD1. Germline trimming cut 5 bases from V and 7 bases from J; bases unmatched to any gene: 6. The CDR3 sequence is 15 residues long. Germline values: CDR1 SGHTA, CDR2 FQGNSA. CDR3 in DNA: TGTGCCAGCAGCCCCAACAGGGGGCGGAATTCACCCCTCCACTTT. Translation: CASSPNRGRNSPLHF.

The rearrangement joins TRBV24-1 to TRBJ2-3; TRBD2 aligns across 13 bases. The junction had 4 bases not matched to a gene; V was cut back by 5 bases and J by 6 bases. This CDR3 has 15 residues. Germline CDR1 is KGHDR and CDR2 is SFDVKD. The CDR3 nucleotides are TGTGCCACCAGTGCAGGACTAGCGGGAGCGGATACGCAGTATTTT. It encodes CATSAGLAGADTQYF.

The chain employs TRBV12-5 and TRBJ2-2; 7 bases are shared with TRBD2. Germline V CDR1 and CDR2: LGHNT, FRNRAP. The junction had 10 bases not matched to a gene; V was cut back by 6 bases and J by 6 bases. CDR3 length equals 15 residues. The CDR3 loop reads CASGFAGVGSGELFF. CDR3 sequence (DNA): TGTGCTAGTGGATTCGCGGGAGTCGGGTCCGGGGAGCTGTTTTTT.

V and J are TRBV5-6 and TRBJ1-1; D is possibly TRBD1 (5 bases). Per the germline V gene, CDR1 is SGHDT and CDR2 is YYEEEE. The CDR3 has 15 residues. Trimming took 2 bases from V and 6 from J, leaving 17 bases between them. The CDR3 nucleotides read TGTGCCAGCAGCTTTTTCGGGGGAGGTGGCCCTGAAGCTTTCTTT. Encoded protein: CASSFFGGGGPEAFF.

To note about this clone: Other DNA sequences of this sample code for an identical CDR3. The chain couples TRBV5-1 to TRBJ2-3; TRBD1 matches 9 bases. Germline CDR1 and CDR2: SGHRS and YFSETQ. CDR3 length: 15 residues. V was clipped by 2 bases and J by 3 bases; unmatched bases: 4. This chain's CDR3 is CASSLRDRATDTQYF. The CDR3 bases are TGCGCCAGCAGCTTACGGGACAGGGCGACAGATACGCAGTATTTT.

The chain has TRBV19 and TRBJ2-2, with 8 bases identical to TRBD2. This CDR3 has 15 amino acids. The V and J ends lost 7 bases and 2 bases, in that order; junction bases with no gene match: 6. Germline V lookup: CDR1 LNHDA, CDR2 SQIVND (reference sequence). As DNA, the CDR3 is TGTGCCAGTACCATAGCGGGGATTAACACCGGGGAGCTGTTTTTT. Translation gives CASTIAGINTGELFF.

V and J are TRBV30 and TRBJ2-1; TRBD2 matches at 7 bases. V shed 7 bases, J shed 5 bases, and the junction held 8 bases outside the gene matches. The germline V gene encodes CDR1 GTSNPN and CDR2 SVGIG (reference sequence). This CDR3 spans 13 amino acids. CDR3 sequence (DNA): TGTGCCTATAGCCGGGGGGTTAACAATGAGCAGTTCTTC. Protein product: CAYSRGVNNEQFF.

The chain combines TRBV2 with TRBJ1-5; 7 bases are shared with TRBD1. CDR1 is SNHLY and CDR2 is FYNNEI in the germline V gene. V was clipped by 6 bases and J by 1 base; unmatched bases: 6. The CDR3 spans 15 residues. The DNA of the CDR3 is TGTGCCAGCAGAGCACAGGGGAACAGCAATCAGCCCCAGCATTTT. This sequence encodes CASRAQGNSNQPQHF.

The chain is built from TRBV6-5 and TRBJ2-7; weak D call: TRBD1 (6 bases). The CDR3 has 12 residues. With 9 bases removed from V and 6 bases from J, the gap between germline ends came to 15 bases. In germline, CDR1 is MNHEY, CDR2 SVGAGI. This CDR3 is CARQGPLFEQYF. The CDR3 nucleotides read TGTGCCAGACAGGGTCCCCTCTTCGAGCAGTACTTC.

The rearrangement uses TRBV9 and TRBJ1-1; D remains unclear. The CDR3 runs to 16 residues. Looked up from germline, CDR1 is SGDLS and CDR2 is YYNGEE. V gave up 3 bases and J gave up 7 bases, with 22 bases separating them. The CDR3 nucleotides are TGTGCCAGCAGCGCTTCCGCCCAGGCCGGCCGAAGTGAAGCTTTCTTT. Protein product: CASSASAQAGRSEAFF.

The CDR3 nucleotides read TGTGCCAGCAGCTCCCTGGACAGGGGAATCGAAAAACTGTTTTTT. Its translation is CASSSLDRGIEKLFF. The chain is built from TRBV7-9 and TRBJ1-4; TRBD1 matches 9 bases. The CDR3 has 15 amino acids. Germline CDR1 reads SEHNR; CDR2 reads FQNEAQ (reference sequence). After removal of 4 bases from V and 8 bases from J, the junction contained 8 bases not matched to a gene.

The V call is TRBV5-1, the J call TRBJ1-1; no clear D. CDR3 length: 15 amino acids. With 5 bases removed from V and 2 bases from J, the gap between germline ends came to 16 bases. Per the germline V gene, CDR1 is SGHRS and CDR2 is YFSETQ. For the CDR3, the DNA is TGCGCCAGCAGAGCCCGGGAACGGCCTAACACTGAAGCTTTCTTT. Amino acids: CASRARERPNTEAFF.

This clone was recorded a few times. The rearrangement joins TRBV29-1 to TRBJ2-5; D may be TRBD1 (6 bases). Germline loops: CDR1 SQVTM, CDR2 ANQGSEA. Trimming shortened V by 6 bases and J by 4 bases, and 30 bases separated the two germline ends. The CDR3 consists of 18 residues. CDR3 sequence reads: CSVDDLLQGLRGRETQYF. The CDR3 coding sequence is TGCAGCGTGGACGACTTACTACAGGGTTTAAGAGGTCGAGAGACCCAGTACTTC. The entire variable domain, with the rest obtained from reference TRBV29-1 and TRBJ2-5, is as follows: SAVISQKPSRDICQRGTSLTIQCQVDSQVTMMFWYRQQPGQSLTLIATANQGSEATYESGFVIDKFPISRPNLTFSTLTVSNMSPEDSSIYLCSVDDLLQGLRGRETQYFGPGTRLLVL.

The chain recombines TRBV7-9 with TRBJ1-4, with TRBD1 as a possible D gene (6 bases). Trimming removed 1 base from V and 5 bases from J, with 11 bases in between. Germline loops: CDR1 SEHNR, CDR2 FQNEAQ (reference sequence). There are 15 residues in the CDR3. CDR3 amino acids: CASSLDQGLNEKLFF. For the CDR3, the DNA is TGTGCCAGCAGCTTAGACCAGGGGTTAAATGAAAAACTGTTTTTT.

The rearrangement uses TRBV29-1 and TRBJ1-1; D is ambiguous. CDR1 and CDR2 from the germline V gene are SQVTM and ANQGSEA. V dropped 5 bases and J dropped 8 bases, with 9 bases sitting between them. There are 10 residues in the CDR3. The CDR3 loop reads CSVHGLEAFF. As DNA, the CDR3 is TGCAGCGTTCACGGGTTGGAAGCTTTCTTT.

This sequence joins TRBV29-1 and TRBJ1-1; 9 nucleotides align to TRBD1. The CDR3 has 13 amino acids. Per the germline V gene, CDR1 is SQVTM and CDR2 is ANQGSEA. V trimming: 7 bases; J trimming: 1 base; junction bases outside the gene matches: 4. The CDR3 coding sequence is TGCAGCGGCCTGACAGGGGGGAACACTGAAGCTTTCTTT. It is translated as CSGLTGGNTEAFF.

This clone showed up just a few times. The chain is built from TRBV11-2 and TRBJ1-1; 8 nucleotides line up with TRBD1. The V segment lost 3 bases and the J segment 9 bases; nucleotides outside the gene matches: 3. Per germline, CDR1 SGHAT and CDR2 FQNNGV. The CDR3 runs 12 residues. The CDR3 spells CASSLGRGQAFF. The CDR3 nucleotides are TGTGCCAGCAGCTTGGGCAGGGGGCAAGCTTTCTTT.

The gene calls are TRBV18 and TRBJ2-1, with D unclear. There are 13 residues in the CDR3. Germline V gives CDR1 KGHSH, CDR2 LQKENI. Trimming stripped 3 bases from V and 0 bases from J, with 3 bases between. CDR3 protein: CASSPYSYNEQFF. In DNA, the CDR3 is TGTGCCAGCTCACCTTACTCCTACAATGAGCAGTTCTTC.

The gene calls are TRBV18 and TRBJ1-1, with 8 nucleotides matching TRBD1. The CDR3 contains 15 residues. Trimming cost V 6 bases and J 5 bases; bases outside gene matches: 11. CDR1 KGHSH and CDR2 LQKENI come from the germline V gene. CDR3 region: CASSTPGGRGTEAFF. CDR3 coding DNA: TGTGCCAGCTCTACTCCAGGGGGCAGGGGAACTGAAGCTTTCTTT.

The CDR3 bases are TGTGCCAGCTCACCGAAACCCACCGGGACAGGCCCGCCGGGAGAGACCCAGTACTTC. Translating it yields CASSPKPTGTGPPGETQYF. This chain joins TRBV18 and TRBJ2-5, with 8 bases lining up with TRBD1. Trimming removed 3 bases from V and 4 bases from J; junction bases left unmatched: 19. In germline, CDR1 is KGHSH, CDR2 LQKENI. This CDR3 has 19 amino acids.

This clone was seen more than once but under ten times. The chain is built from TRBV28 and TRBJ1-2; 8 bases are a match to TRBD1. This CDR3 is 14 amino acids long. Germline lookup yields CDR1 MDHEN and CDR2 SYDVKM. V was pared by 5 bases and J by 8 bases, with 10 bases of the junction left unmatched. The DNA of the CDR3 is TGTGCCAGCAGTAGGACAGGGCGGGTGAGCGGCTACACCTTC. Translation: CASSRTGRVSGYTF.

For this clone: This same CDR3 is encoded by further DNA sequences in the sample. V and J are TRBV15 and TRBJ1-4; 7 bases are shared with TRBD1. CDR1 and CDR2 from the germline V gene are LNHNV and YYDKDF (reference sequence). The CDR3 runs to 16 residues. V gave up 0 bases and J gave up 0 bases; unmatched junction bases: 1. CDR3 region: CATSRDGTATNEKLFF. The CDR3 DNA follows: TGTGCCACCAGCAGAGATGGGACAGCAACTAATGAAAAACTGTTTTTT.

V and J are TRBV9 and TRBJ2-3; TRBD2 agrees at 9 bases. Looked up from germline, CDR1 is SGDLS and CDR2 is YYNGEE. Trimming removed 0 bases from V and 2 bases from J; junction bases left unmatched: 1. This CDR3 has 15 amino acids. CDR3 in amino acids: CASSVVAGDTDTQYF. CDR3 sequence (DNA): TGTGCCAGCAGCGTAGTAGCGGGGGACACAGATACGCAGTATTTT.

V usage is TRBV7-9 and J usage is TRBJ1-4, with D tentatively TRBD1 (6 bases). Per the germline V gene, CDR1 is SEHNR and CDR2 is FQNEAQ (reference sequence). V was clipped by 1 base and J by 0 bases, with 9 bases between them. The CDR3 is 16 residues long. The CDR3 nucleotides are TGTGCCAGCAGCTTAGACCAGGGGCCAACTAATGAAAAACTGTTTTTT. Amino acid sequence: CASSLDQGPTNEKLFF.

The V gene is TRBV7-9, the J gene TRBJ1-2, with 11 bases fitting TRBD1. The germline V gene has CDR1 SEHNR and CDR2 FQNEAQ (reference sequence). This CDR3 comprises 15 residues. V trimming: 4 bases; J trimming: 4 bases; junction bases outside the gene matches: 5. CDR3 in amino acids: CASSYSGTGGYGYTF. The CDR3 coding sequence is TGTGCCAGCAGCTACTCCGGGACAGGGGGCTATGGCTACACCTTC.